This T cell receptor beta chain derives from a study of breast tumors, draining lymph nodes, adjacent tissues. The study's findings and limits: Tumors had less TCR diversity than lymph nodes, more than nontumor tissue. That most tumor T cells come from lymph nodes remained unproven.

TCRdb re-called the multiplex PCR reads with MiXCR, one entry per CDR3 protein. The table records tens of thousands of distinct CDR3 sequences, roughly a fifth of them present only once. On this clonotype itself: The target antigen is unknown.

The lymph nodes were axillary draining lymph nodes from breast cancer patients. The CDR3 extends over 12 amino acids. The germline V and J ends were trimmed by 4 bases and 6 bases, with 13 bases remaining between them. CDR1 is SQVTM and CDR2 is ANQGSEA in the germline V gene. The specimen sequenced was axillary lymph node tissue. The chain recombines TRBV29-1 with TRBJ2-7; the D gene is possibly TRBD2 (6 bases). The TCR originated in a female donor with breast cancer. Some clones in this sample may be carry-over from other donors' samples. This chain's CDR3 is CSVGGRTLEQYF. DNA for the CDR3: TGCAGCGTTGGTGGGAGGACCCTCGAGCAGTACTTC.